A selection of T cell receptor beta chains follows, all from one sample in a study of blood T cell repertoires in COVID-19. Profiled with immunoSEQ multiplex PCR; TCRdb holds only in-frame clones, not every one. The sample consists of over 75,000 clones, roughly four fifths of them appearing once. The sequencing input was peripheral blood. These receptors were obtained from a woman at least 80 years old with acute or convalescent COVID-19. The CDR3 runs from the conserved cysteine through the conserved F or W. Each record gives: D gene, clone size, J gene, V gene, CDR3 protein, CDR3 DNA. The D gene is left open where the match is weak. Clone size appears in some rows only: once, few, many, or a class for an expanded clone.

.	.	TRBJ2-3	TRBV5-6	CASSFKSADTQYF	TGTGCCAGCAGCTTTAAGAGCGCAGATACGCAGTATTTT
.	.	TRBJ2-3	TRBV6-5	CASGKDMSTDTQYF	TGTGCCAGCGGGAAGGACATGAGCACAGATACGCAGTATTTT
.	few	TRBJ2-3	TRBV5-4	CASSLDGGSTDTQYF	TGTGCCAGCAGCTTGGATGGCGGCTCAACAGATACGCAGTATTTT
.	few	TRBJ1-2	TRBV6-2/TRBV6-3	CASTPSPDSAYGYTF	TGTGCCAGCACCCCCTCCCCGGACTCCGCATATGGCTACACCTTC
TRBD1	.	TRBJ2-7	TRBV5-4	CASSGATGGRNEQYF	TGTGCCAGCAGCGGGGCGACAGGGGGCCGGAACGAGCAGTACTTC
.	once	TRBJ2-7	TRBV28	CASWPLGTAGASYEQYF	TGTGCCAGCTGGCCCCTCGGGACAGCGGGAGCCTCCTACGAGCAGTACTTC
TRBD1	.	TRBJ1-2	TRBV19	CASSARQGFYGYTF	TGTGCCAGTAGTGCCAGACAGGGTTTTTATGGCTACACCTTC
.	.	TRBJ1-5	TRBV18	CASSSEGNQPQHF	TGTGCCAGCTCATCGGAGGGAAATCAGCCCCAGCATTTT
.	few	TRBJ1-2	TRBV19	CASSAMPDSVGYTF	TGTGCCAGTAGCGCCATGCCTGACAGCGTAGGCTACACCTTC
TRBD2	.	TRBJ2-3	TRBV5-4	CASSFSGGATDTQYF	TGTGCCAGCAGCTTTAGCGGGGGGGCGACAGATACGCAGTATTTT
TRBD1	.	TRBJ2-5	TRBV6-5	CASSYSTGGETQYF	TGTGCCAGCAGTTACTCGACAGGGGGAGAGACCCAGTACTTC
TRBD1	.	TRBJ1-6	TRBV5-1	CASSFSRGQNSPLHF	TGCGCCAGCAGCTTCAGCAGGGGGCAGAATTCACCCCTCCACTTT
.	.	TRBJ1-1	TRBV5-6	CASSFTGANTEAFF	TGTGCCAGCAGCTTCACAGGAGCGAACACTGAAGCTTTCTTT
.	.	TRBJ2-3	TRBV27	CASSLRSGLSTDTQYF	TGTGCCAGCAGTTTACGGAGCGGCCTTAGCACAGATACGCAGTATTTT
TRBD2	.	TRBJ2-7	TRBV12-3/TRBV12-4	CASSIRTRSKQYF	TGTGCCAGCAGCATAAGGACTAGGTCTAAGCAGTACTTC
.	.	TRBJ2-6	TRBV6-4	CASSKTANSGANVLTF	TGTGCCAGCAGTAAGACAGCCAACTCTGGGGCCAACGTCCTGACTTTC
.	.	TRBJ1-4	TRBV5-1	CASSLREGPTNEKLFF	TGCGCCAGCAGCTTAAGGGAGGGGCCAACTAATGAAAAACTGTTTTTT
TRBD1	.	TRBJ2-7	TRBV5-8	CASSSFSGTGFYEQYF	TGTGCCAGCAGCTCCTTCTCGGGGACAGGGTTCTACGAGCAGTACTTC
TRBD2	once	TRBJ2-5	TRBV11-2	CASSFLTSGTIETQYF	TGTGCCAGCAGCTTTCTTACTAGCGGGACGATAGAGACCCAGTACTTC
TRBD1	.	TRBJ1-4	TRBV25-1	CASSAYTQGADEKLFF	TGTGCCAGCAGTGCTTACACCCAGGGGGCTGATGAAAAACTGTTTTTT
TRBD1	.	TRBJ2-5	TRBV4-1	CASSKQSGQGGSQETQYF	TGCGCCAGCAGCAAACAAAGTGGACAGGGGGGGTCCCAAGAGACCCAGTACTTC
TRBD2	.	TRBJ2-5	TRBV4-2	CASSQDLLAEETQYF	TGTGCCAGCAGCCAAGATCTTCTAGCGGAAGAGACCCAGTACTTC
.	.	TRBJ2-5	TRBV14	CASSPLRSGAETQYF	TGTGCCAGCAGCCCCCTTCGGTCTGGGGCCGAGACCCAGTACTTC
.	few	TRBJ1-5	TRBV5-8	CASSPGIDQPQHF	TGTGCCAGCAGCCCAGGGATCGATCAGCCCCAGCATTTT
.	.	TRBJ1-4	TRBV5-1	CASSLTGLGEKLFF	TGCGCCAGCAGCTTAACAGGTTTAGGGGAAAAACTGTTTTTT
TRBD1	.	TRBJ1-4	TRBV5-1	CASSLVRGQNEKLFF	TGCGCCAGCAGCTTGGTCAGGGGGCAAAATGAAAAACTGTTTTTT
.	.	TRBJ2-2	TRBV7-9	CASSSQRAFTGELFF	TGTGCCAGCAGCTCCCAGAGGGCATTCACCGGGGAGCTGTTTTTT
.	.	TRBJ1-5	TRBV6-5	CASSYEGVGQPQHF	TGTGCCAGCAGTTACGAGGGTGTTGGTCAGCCCCAGCATTTT
TRBD2	once	TRBJ2-3	TRBV5-4	CASSLGGLAGGPWTDTQYF	TGTGCCAGCAGCTTGGGCGGACTAGCGGGGGGGCCTTGGACAGATACGCAGTATTTT
.	.	TRBJ1-3	TRBV5-4	CASSFWSTGNTIYF	TGTGCCAGCAGCTTTTGGAGTACCGGAAACACCATATATTTT
.	few	TRBJ2-2	TRBV11-3	CASSLETANTGELFF	TGTGCCAGCAGCCTGGAGACAGCGAACACCGGGGAGCTGTTTTTT
.	.	TRBJ2-7	TRBV28	CASSLGGQVYEQYF	TGTGCCAGCAGTTTAGGAGGCCAGGTCTACGAGCAGTACTTC
TRBD1	once	TRBJ2-7	TRBV2	CASKQGASYEQYF	TGTGCCAGCAAGCAGGGGGCATCGTACGAGCAGTACTTC
TRBD1	.	TRBJ2-6	TRBV10-3	CAISEGTGSGANVLTF	TGTGCCATCAGTGAGGGGACAGGGTCTGGGGCCAACGTCCTGACTTTC
TRBD2	.	TRBJ2-5	TRBV3-1/TRBV3-2	CASSRSGLAVETQYF	TGTGCCAGCAGCAGAAGTGGACTAGCGGTAGAGACCCAGTACTTC
.	.	TRBJ2-3	TRBV28	CASSSDTQYF	TGTGCCAGCAGCTCAGATACGCAGTATTTT
TRBD2	.	TRBJ2-2	TRBV12-5	CASGQGGGTGELFF	TGTGCTAGTGGCCAGGGCGGGGGCACCGGGGAGCTGTTTTTT
.	.	TRBJ2-1	TRBV5-1	CASSLGSGIYEQFF	TGCGCCAGCAGCTTGGGGAGCGGTATCTATGAGCAGTTCTTC
TRBD1	.	TRBJ2-7	TRBV5-1	CASSLQPGTGNYEQYF	TGCGCCAGCAGCTTGCAACCCGGGACAGGGAACTACGAGCAGTACTTC
.	.	TRBJ2-7	TRBV9	CASSPPHGAYEQYF	TGTGCCAGCAGCCCACCCCACGGAGCCTACGAGCAGTACTTC
.	.	TRBJ2-1	TRBV2	CASSEGVIGGNEQFF	TGTGCCAGCAGTGAAGGGGTAATAGGGGGTAATGAGCAGTTCTTC
.	.	TRBJ2-5	TRBV5-1	CASSPTGIETQYF	TGCGCCAGCAGCCCCACGGGAATAGAGACCCAGTACTTC
TRBD2	.	TRBJ2-7	TRBV2	CASSRPRTSDHEQYF	TGTGCCAGCAGTCGACCGAGGACTAGCGACCACGAGCAGTACTTC
TRBD2	.	TRBJ2-5	TRBV19	CASNPHRGEQETQYF	TGTGCCAGCAACCCTCACCGGGGGGAGCAAGAGACCCAGTACTTC
TRBD1	.	TRBJ1-3	TRBV3-1/TRBV3-2	CASSRAGTGGSGNTIYF	TGTGCCAGCAGCCGAGCCGGGACAGGGGGCTCTGGAAACACCATATATTTT